What follows are 2 T cell receptor beta chains derived from one specimen sequenced in a study of shared clonotypes between healthy human individuals. This table comes from immunoSEQ multiplex PCR, and its TCRdb copy is limited to in-frame clones, with some not included. The table records about 1.5 million clones, 95% to 99% of them present only once. The sample taken for sequencing was naive CD4+ T cells sorted from blood. Subset given: CD45RA+ positively selected. The receptors were sampled from a young man in good health.

J is TRBJ2-6 and V is TRBV7-3; D may be TRBD1 or TRBD2 (6 bases each). V lost 6 bases and J 0 bases, leaving 15 bases between the germline ends. Germline loops: CDR1 SGHTA, CDR2 FQGTGA. The CDR3 is made up of 17 amino acids. This CDR3 is CASSSGAPRSGANVLTF. CDR3 nucleotides: TGTGCCAGCAGTTCGGGGGCCCCCCGCTCTGGGGCCAACGTCCTGACTTTC.

This clone was observed a single time. For the CDR3, the DNA is TGTGCCAGTAGTAGAGGGGCGCGGGTTAGCAATCAGCCCCAGCATTTT. Residues: CASSRGARVSNQPQHF. The J gene is TRBJ1-5, the V gene TRBV19; D is perhaps TRBD1 (5 bases). Germline CDR1 LNHDA, CDR2 SQIVND (reference sequence). The CDR3 runs to 16 residues. V lost 4 bases to trimming and J lost 0 bases, with 13 bases between them. The whole variable domain, remainder taken from reference TRBV19 and TRBJ1-5, is DGGITQSPKYLFRKEGQNVTLSCEQNLNHDAMYWYRQDPGQGLRLIYYSQIVNDFQKGDIAEGYSVSREKKESFPLTVTSAQKNPTAFYLCASSRGARVSNQPQHFGDGTRLSIL.